This is a list of T cell receptor beta chains from one sample in a study of early T cells in non-severe SARS-CoV-2 infection. Each CDR3 protein gets one entry after TCRdb re-called the 5' RACE reads with MiXCR. The sample shows over 45,000 distinct CDR3 sequences, over 13% of them seen only once. The specimen was whole blood, collected at baseline. These receptors were obtained from an adult who was a healthcare worker with PCR-confirmed SARS-CoV-2 infection or an uninfected control (not recorded which). CDR3s include the opening cysteine and the closing phenylalanine or tryptophan. A D gene is named only where the DNA matches it firmly. Size values are once, few and many counts, or a class for expanded clones, and some rows have none.

D,V,J,size,CDR3,DNA
.,TRBV10-3,TRBJ2-7,.,CATNPRIGENEQYF,TGTGCCACCAACCCGAGAATAGGAGAGAACGAGCAGTACTTC
.,TRBV7-2,TRBJ2-7,.,CASRPGGPGNEQYF,TGTGCCAGCAGACCGGGGGGCCCGGGCAACGAGCAGTACTTC
.,TRBV2,TRBJ2-6,.,CASGGLVAGANVLTF,TGTGCCAGCGGGGGACTGGTGGCTGGGGCCAACGTCCTGACTTTC
.,TRBV7-9,TRBJ1-6,.,CASSSKSTPLHF,TGTGCCAGCAGCTCAAAATCCACACCCCTCCACTTT
.,TRBV3-2,TRBJ1-1,once,CASSQNGLNTEAFF,TGTGCCAGCAGCCAAAATGGTCTGAACACTGAAGCTTTCTTT
.,TRBV18,TRBJ2-1,few,CASSPPLDDEQFF,TGTGCCAGCTCACCTCCACTCGATGATGAGCAGTTCTTC
TRBD2,TRBV7-2,TRBJ2-3,.,CASSRTSGGDDTQYF,TGTGCCAGCAGCCGGACTAGCGGGGGAGATGATACGCAGTATTTT
TRBD2,TRBV18,TRBJ2-3,.,CASSPRGGLTSDTQYF,TGTGCCAGCTCACCGCGGGGGGGCCTCACTTCGGATACGCAGTATTTT
.,TRBV5-1,TRBJ2-7,many,CASSLEATVYEQYF,TGCGCCAGCAGCTTGGAGGCTACAGTCTACGAGCAGTACTTC
.,TRBV7-8,TRBJ2-1,few,CASSLVGAVYNEQFF,TGTGCCAGCAGCTTAGTGGGGGCGGTTTACAATGAGCAGTTCTTC
.,TRBV5-5,TRBJ2-3,many,CASSFLSILTDTQYF,TGTGCCAGCAGCTTTTTATCAATACTCACAGATACGCAGTATTTT
.,TRBV19,TRBJ2-3,few,CASSITDTDTQYF,TGTGCCAGTAGTATCACAGACACAGATACGCAGTATTTT
.,TRBV18,TRBJ1-1,many,CASSPPKTGNTEAFF,TGTGCCAGCTCTCCACCTAAAACAGGGAACACTGAAGCTTTCTTT
.,TRBV12-3/TRBV12-4,TRBJ2-3,few,CASSLDLARGSTDTQYF,TGTGCCAGCAGTTTAGATCTAGCCCGCGGAAGCACAGATACGCAGTATTTT
.,TRBV12-3/TRBV12-4,TRBJ2-3,many,CASSTQEDTQYF,TGTGCCAGCAGCACACAAGAGGATACGCAGTATTTT
.,TRBV27,TRBJ2-7,few,CASSLYSFQGEQYF,TGTGCCAGCAGTTTATACTCATTCCAGGGGGAGCAGTACTTC
TRBD2,TRBV3-1,TRBJ2-1,few,CASSRGSGSGNEQFF,TGTGCCAGCAGCCGGGGTAGCGGGAGTGGGAATGAGCAGTTCTTC
TRBD2,TRBV4-1,TRBJ2-3,few,CASSQWNGGAKDTQYF,TGCGCCAGCAGCCAATGGAACGGGGGGGCGAAAGATACGCAGTATTTT